Described below is a single TCR beta chain sequence and its context. The V end lost 8 bases, the J end lost 2 bases, and 16 bases lay between the germline ends. The CDR3 extends over 14 amino acids. Germline CDR1 and CDR2: SGDLS and YYNGEE. The data stem from a study of T cell changes during pregnancy in multiple sclerosis. Sequencing was performed with immunoSEQ multiplex PCR; in TCRdb, only in-frame clones are kept and a portion is missing. Of 40,000 or so clones in the sample, about 92% were seen once. The source material was CD8+ T cells from peripheral blood mononuclear cells, sampled in the first trimester of pregnancy. The source of this sequence is a female donor with multiple sclerosis, enrolled in a pregnancy study. V gene TRBV9 combines with J gene TRBJ2-5; D is possibly TRBD1 (6 bases). The DNA of the CDR3 is TGTGCCAGTTCGGGGACAACCAGACAAGAGACCCAGTACTTC. Translation gives CASSGTTRQETQYF.